This T cell receptor beta chain stems from a study of Graves' ophthalmopathy and Graves' hyperthyroidism. The overall study: Before any treatment, peripheral blood was taken at the initial diagnosis.

The CDR3 consists of 16 residues. V was pared by 1 base and J by 3 bases, with 16 bases between. Ineligible for inclusion were patients with other autoimmune diseases, uncontrolled infections, pregnancy or lactation. This clonotype was counted ten times or more. The TCR beta CDR3 regions underwent amplification from RNA transcripts. HTBI-primed RT-PCR formed the first round, and a multiplex PCR formed the second. TCRdb reprocessed the multiplex PCR reads via MiXCR and lists one record per CDR3 protein. In the table there are fewer than 600,000 distinct CDR3 sequences, 13% to 15% of which are singletons.

Sequenced input: blood. The source of this sequence is a woman in her 30s with Graves' ophthalmopathy. The chain couples TRBV12-3 or TRBV12-4 to TRBJ2-7; D unresolved. CDR3 DNA sequence: TGTGCCAGCAGTTTAGGATTGGCACCGATACTCTACGAGCAGTACTTC. Its translation is CASSLGLAPILYEQYF.